This T cell receptor (beta chain) was sequenced in a study of T-cell memory formation after mild COVID-19. This CDR3 is 17 amino acids long. The V gene's germline CDR1 is LGHNA and CDR2 YNFKEQ. J lost 4 bases, V lost 2 bases, and 11 bases had no gene match. TCRdb re-derived calls from the 5' RACE reads in MiXCR, one entry per CDR3 protein. The sample has roughly 450,000 distinct CDR3 sequences, about 20% seen once. This clonotype was seen once. The sequence derives from an adult woman who had mild COVID-19 (a few samples of this study predate the infection). Cell type and time point are not known. The sequenced sample consisted of PBMCs or a T cell subset sorted from them (not recorded which). This rearrangement joins TRBV4-2 to TRBJ1-5, with TRBD1 identical over 7 bases. CDR3 loop: CASSQLAGQGDNQPQHF. The CDR3 DNA is TGTGCCAGCAGCCAACTCGCAGGGCAGGGGGATAATCAGCCCCAGCATTTT.